These 20 T cell receptor beta chains were all obtained from the same sample, sequenced in a study of technical replicates of blood from several donors. Here immunoSEQ multiplex PCR was the method, and the copy in TCRdb shows in-frame clones only, minus some. The table has approximately 49,000 clones, about 90% seen once. The source material was PBMCs. The origin of the receptors is a human donor in good health. Some clones in this sample may be carry-over from other donors' samples.

The chain links TRBV29-1 to TRBJ1-2, with D uncertain. The germline V gene encodes CDR1 SQVTM and CDR2 ANQGSEA. V was shortened by 4 bases and J by 2 bases, with 11 bases between the two germline ends. The CDR3 has 13 residues. The CDR3 here is CSVASSQNYGYTF. CDR3 in DNA: TGCAGCGTTGCAAGTAGCCAGAACTATGGCTACACCTTC.

This clone was detected once. The rearrangement links TRBV5-1 to TRBJ1-2, with TRBD1 matching 9 bases. V dropped 4 bases and J dropped 5; count of bases not matched to a gene: 6. In germline, CDR1 is SGHRS, CDR2 YFSETQ. The CDR3 extends over 14 amino acids. The CDR3 nucleotides are TGCGCCAGCAGCCCGGACAGGGGCTGGTATGGCTACACCTTC. It codes for CASSPDRGWYGYTF. The full variable domain, completed using reference TRBV5-1 and TRBJ1-2, is KAGVTQTPRYLIKTRGQQVTLSCSPISGHRSVSWYQQTPGQGLQFLFEYFSETQRNKGNFPGRFSGRQFSNSRSEMNVSTLELGDSALYLCASSPDRGWYGYTFGSGTRLTVV.

The rearrangement joins TRBV2 to TRBJ2-1, with 10 bases identical to TRBD2. The CDR3 is made up of 15 amino acids. In germline, CDR1 is SNHLY, CDR2 FYNNEI. V shed 3 bases and J 8 bases; nucleotides not matched to a gene: 7. The CDR3 loop reads CASSEELAGVYEQFF. Written as DNA, the CDR3 is TGTGCCAGCAGTGAGGAGCTAGCGGGGGTCTATGAGCAGTTCTTC.

The chain couples TRBV5-4 to TRBJ1-1, with a weak D call TRBD1 (5 bases). Germline-derived CDR1 and CDR2 are SGHNT and YYREEE (reference sequence). The V end was cut by 4 bases, the J end by 4 bases, with 14 bases between. The CDR3 contains 14 residues. CDR3 amino acids: CASSARGLGTEAFF. CDR3 DNA sequence: TGTGCCAGCAGCGCTAGGGGTTTAGGCACTGAAGCTTTCTTT.

The chain is built from TRBV6-6 and TRBJ2-7; D not resolved. V lost 6 bases to trimming and J lost 7 bases, with 10 bases between them. Germline V gives CDR1 MNHNY, CDR2 SVGAGI (reference sequence). CDR3 length equals 11 residues. The CDR3 protein is CASSHSGEQYF. The CDR3, as DNA: TGTGCCAGCAGCCACTCCGGGGAGCAGTACTTC.

The chain is built from TRBV5-1 and TRBJ2-3, with D uncertain. Per the germline V gene, CDR1 is SGHRS and CDR2 is YFSETQ. The CDR3 runs 13 residues. V lost 1 base to trimming and J lost 1 base, with 4 bases between them. The CDR3 is CASSLSGTDTQYF. CDR3 DNA sequence: TGCGCCAGCAGCTTGTCAGGCACAGATACGCAGTATTTT.

This clone was counted between two and nine times. This chain connects TRBV4-1 to TRBJ1-4; 7 bases fit TRBD1. This CDR3 has 15 residues. Trimming removed 5 bases from V and 5 bases from J; junction bases left unmatched: 8. Germline lookup yields CDR1 MGHRA and CDR2 YSYEKL. The CDR3 nucleotides read TGCGCCAGCAGCACTCAAGGGGGCGGGAATGAAAAACTGTTTTTT. Amino acid sequence: CASSTQGGGNEKLFF.

The chain couples TRBV7-3 to TRBJ1-6; D remains ambiguous. Germline CDR1 reads SGHTA; CDR2 reads FQGTGA. This CDR3 has 13 amino acids. The V end was cut by 2 bases, the J end by 9 bases, with 8 bases between. Written as DNA, the CDR3 is TGTGCCAGCAGCTTAGGTCCCAGTTCACCCCTCCACTTT. Translation: CASSLGPSSPLHF.

The sample holds one count of this clone. The CDR3 DNA follows: TGTGCCAGCAGTCCCAGGTCCCGCGGGATCAATTCACCCCTCCACTTT. Encoded protein: CASSPRSRGINSPLHF. The chain employs TRBV27 and TRBJ1-6; D is uncertain. Germline loops: CDR1 MNHEY, CDR2 SMNVEV (reference sequence). Deletions cut 5 bases from V and 7 bases from J, with 18 bases between. This CDR3 contains 16 residues.

This CDR3 is CASSLAWTSGSSWGETQYF. In DNA, the CDR3 is TGTGCCAGCAGCTTAGCTTGGACTAGCGGGAGTTCTTGGGGAGAGACCCAGTACTTC. V usage is TRBV7-9 and J usage is TRBJ2-5; 13 nucleotides line up with TRBD2. In germline, CDR1 is SEHNR, CDR2 FQNEAQ (reference sequence). This CDR3 comprises 19 residues. V trimming: 0 bases; J trimming: 4 bases; junction bases outside the gene matches: 11.

The chain carries TRBV11-1 and TRBJ2-1, with 12 bases that match TRBD2. Trimming took 5 bases from V and 7 from J; bases not matched to a gene: 9. This CDR3 comprises 16 residues. Germline V gives CDR1 SGHAT, CDR2 FQDESV (reference sequence). CDR3 amino acids: CASSPRTSGTRNEQFF. The CDR3 bases are TGTGCCAGCAGCCCTAGGACTAGCGGGACCCGAAATGAGCAGTTCTTC. The full variable domain, in which reference TRBV11-1 and TRBJ2-1 provide the parts outside the CDR3, is EAEVAQSPRYKITEKSQAVAFWCDPISGHATLYWYRQILGQGPELLVQFQDESVVDDSQLPKDRFSAERLKGVDSTLKIQPAELGDSAMYLCASSPRTSGTRNEQFFGPGTRLTVL.

This clone showed up just once. This chain connects TRBV5-1 to TRBJ1-1; 7 nucleotides match TRBD1. Germline CDR1 is SGHRS and CDR2 is YFSETQ. The V gene end was trimmed by 4 bases and the J gene end by 5 bases; junction bases not matched to a gene: 11. The CDR3 runs 15 residues. CDR3 sequence: CASSLRTGEGTEAFF. The CDR3 DNA is TGCGCCAGCAGCCTACGTACAGGGGAAGGGACTGAAGCTTTCTTT.

The chain joins TRBV18 to TRBJ1-2, with D uncertain. V shed 3 bases and J shed 3 bases, with 14 bases lying between them. This CDR3 spans 15 amino acids. CDR1 and CDR2 (germline): KGHSH, LQKENI. CDR3 coding DNA: TGTGCCAGCTCACCCGGCGGAGGCGGTGACTATGGCTACACCTTC. This codes for CASSPGGGGDYGYTF.

The CDR3 sequence is CASSSWGGQGDQYF. The CDR3 DNA follows: TGTGCCAGCAGCTCTTGGGGGGGCCAGGGTGACCAGTACTTC. V and J are TRBV7-7 and TRBJ2-5; possibly TRBD2 for D (7 bases). CDR1 and CDR2 (germline): SSHAT, FNYEAQ (reference sequence). Trimming took 4 bases from V and 10 from J, leaving 19 bases between them. The CDR3 is 14 amino acids.

CDR3 in amino acids: CASSERDRDGGYTF. DNA of the CDR3: TGTGCCAGCAGCGAACGGGACAGGGATGGTGGCTACACCTTC. The chain joins TRBV9 to TRBJ1-2; TRBD1 agrees at 9 bases. V was pared by 3 bases and J by 7 bases, with 7 bases of the junction left unmatched. The CDR3 sequence is 14 residues long. Germline-derived CDR1 and CDR2 are SGDLS and YYNGEE. Based on the CDR3 plus reference TRBV9 and TRBJ1-2, the full variable domain is DSGVTQTPKHLITATGQRVTLRCSPRSGDLSVYWYQQSLDQGLQFLIQYYNGEERAKGNILERFSAQQFPDLHSELNLSSLELGDSALYFCASSERDRDGGYTFGSGTRLTVV.

This chain joins TRBV20-1 and TRBJ2-5, with unresolved D. The CDR3 totals 11 residues. Per germline, CDR1 DFQATT and CDR2 SNEGSKA (reference sequence). Trimming took off 7 bases at V and 3 bases at J, with 9 bases between the two ends. CDR3 sequence reads: CSVQNEETQYF. CDR3 in DNA: TGCAGTGTACAGAACGAAGAGACCCAGTACTTC.

J is TRBJ2-3 and V is TRBV5-1; the D gene is possibly TRBD1 (6 bases). Germline V gene data show CDR1 as SGHRS and CDR2 as YFSETQ. Trimming took off 5 bases at V and 0 bases at J, with 10 bases between the two ends. The CDR3 is 14 residues long. In nucleotides, the CDR3 is TGCGCCAGCAGACCAGGGGCTAGCACAGATACGCAGTATTTT. Encoded protein: CASRPGASTDTQYF.

The V gene is TRBV5-1, the J gene TRBJ2-7, with a tentative D call TRBD1 (5 bases). The V end was cut by 0 bases, the J end by 4 bases, with 5 bases between. From germline, CDR1 is SGHRS and CDR2 YFSETQ. The CDR3 has 12 amino acids. DNA for the CDR3: TGCGCCAGCAGCTTGGAGGGGTACGAGCAGTACTTC. Translation: CASSLEGYEQYF.

This chain links TRBV6-6 with TRBJ1-1; 8 bases agree with TRBD1. The CDR3 runs 14 residues. With 2 bases clipped from V and 2 bases from J, the junction kept 1 base outside the gene matches. Germline V CDR1 and CDR2: MNHNY, SVGAGI (reference sequence). The CDR3 is CASSYGTGNTEAFF. In DNA, the CDR3 is TGTGCCAGCAGTTACGGGACAGGCAACACTGAAGCTTTCTTT.

This chain joins TRBV5-6 and TRBJ2-1; 7 positions agree with TRBD2. CDR1 SGHDT and CDR2 YYEEEE come from the germline V gene. CDR3 length: 15 amino acids. V dropped 2 bases and J dropped 2; count of bases not matched to a gene: 4. CDR3 nucleotide sequence: TGTGCCAGCAGCTTAGGGACTACCACCTACAATGAGCAGTTCTTC. Its protein is CASSLGTTTYNEQFF.